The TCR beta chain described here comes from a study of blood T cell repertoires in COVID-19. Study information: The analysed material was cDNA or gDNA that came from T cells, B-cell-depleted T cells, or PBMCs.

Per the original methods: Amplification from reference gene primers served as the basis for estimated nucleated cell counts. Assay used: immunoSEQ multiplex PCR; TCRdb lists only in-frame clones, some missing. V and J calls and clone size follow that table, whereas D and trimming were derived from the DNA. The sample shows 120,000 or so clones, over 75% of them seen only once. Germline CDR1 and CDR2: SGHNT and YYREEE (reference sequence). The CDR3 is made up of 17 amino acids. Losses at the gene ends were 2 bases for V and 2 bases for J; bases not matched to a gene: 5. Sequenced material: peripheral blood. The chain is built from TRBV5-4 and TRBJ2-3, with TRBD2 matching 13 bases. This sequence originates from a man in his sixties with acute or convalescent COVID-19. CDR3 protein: CASSFSGLAGVTDTQYF. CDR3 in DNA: TGTGCCAGCAGCTTTTCCGGACTAGCGGGAGTCACAGATACGCAGTATTTT.